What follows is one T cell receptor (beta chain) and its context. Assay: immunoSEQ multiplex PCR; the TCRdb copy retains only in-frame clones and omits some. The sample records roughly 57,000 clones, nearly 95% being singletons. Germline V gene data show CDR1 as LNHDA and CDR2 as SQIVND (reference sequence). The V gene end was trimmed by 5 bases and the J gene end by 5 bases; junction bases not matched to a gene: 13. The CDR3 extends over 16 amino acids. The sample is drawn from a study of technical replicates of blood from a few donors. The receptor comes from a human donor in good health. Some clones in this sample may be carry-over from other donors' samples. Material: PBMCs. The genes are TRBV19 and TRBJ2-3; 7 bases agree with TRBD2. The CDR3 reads CASSPRTSGGGDTQYF. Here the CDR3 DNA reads TGTGCCAGTAGTCCCCGGACTAGTGGAGGCGGAGATACGCAGTATTTT.